Listed below are T cell receptor beta chains from one sample, sequenced in a study of T cells in Graves' hyperthyroidism and ophthalmopathy. TCRdb processed the multiplex PCR reads anew with MiXCR; each CDR3 protein has one entry. Here the sample spans over 400,000 distinct CDR3 sequences, about 20% being singletons. The sample was blood. The origin of the receptors is a woman between 65 and 79 years old with Graves' ophthalmopathy. Both conserved end residues are part of each CDR3. Fields, in order: clone size, CDR3 length, D gene, J gene, V gene, CDR3 protein, CDR3 DNA. D genes are given only for firm matches. Only some rows state a clone size, as once, few, many or a class for expanded clones.

abundance: -
len: 12
d_gene: -
j_gene: TRBJ1-3
v_gene: TRBV3-1
CDR3aa: CASSSVGDTIYF
CDR3nt: TGTGCCAGCAGCTCCGTCGGGGACACCATATATTTT

abundance: -
len: 13
d_gene: -
j_gene: TRBJ2-3
v_gene: TRBV18
CDR3aa: CASSPGVADTQYF
CDR3nt: TGTGCCAGCTCCCCAGGGGTGGCAGATACGCAGTATTTT

abundance: -
len: 15
d_gene: TRBD2
j_gene: TRBJ2-7
v_gene: TRBV3-1
CDR3aa: CASSQVSSGRTEQYF
CDR3nt: TGTGCCAGCAGCCAAGTATCTAGCGGGAGGACCGAGCAGTACTTC

abundance: few
len: 18
d_gene: TRBD2
j_gene: TRBJ2-5
v_gene: TRBV6-2/TRBV6-3
CDR3aa: CASSYSIHFAGVGETQYF
CDR3nt: TGTGCCAGCAGTTACTCGATCCATTTCGCGGGAGTGGGGGAGACCCAGTACTTC

abundance: -
len: 15
d_gene: -
j_gene: TRBJ2-2
v_gene: TRBV6-2/TRBV6-3
CDR3aa: CASSYSVAQPGELFF
CDR3nt: TGTGCCAGCAGTTACTCCGTAGCTCAACCCGGGGAGCTGTTTTTT

abundance: -
len: 15
d_gene: -
j_gene: TRBJ1-2
v_gene: TRBV15
CDR3aa: CATSRQDGTGYGYTF
CDR3nt: TGTGCCACCAGCAGACAGGACGGGACGGGCTATGGCTACACCTTC

abundance: many
len: 13
d_gene: -
j_gene: TRBJ1-1
v_gene: TRBV20-1
CDR3aa: CSARSPRNTEAFF
CDR3nt: TGCAGTGCTAGATCACCTAGGAACACTGAAGCTTTCTTT

abundance: -
len: 14
d_gene: -
j_gene: TRBJ2-7
v_gene: TRBV6-1
CDR3aa: CASSEHGTAYEQYF
CDR3nt: TGTGCCAGCAGTGAACACGGGACCGCCTACGAGCAGTACTTC

abundance: -
len: 17
d_gene: TRBD2
j_gene: TRBJ2-1
v_gene: TRBV30
CDR3aa: CAWTPSGRVGTYNEQFF
CDR3nt: TGTGCCTGGACGCCTAGCGGGAGGGTCGGAACCTACAATGAGCAGTTCTTC

abundance: few
len: 17
d_gene: TRBD1
j_gene: TRBJ1-4
v_gene: TRBV5-1
CDR3aa: CASSPGTGWATNEKLFF
CDR3nt: TGCGCCAGCAGCCCAGGGACAGGGTGGGCAACTAATGAAAAACTGTTTTTT

abundance: few
len: 16
d_gene: -
j_gene: TRBJ2-4
v_gene: TRBV27
CDR3aa: CASSSNLRLAKNIQYF
CDR3nt: TGTGCCAGCAGTTCAAACCTTCGGTTGGCCAAAAACATTCAGTACTTC

abundance: -
len: 13
d_gene: -
j_gene: TRBJ2-1
v_gene: TRBV24-1
CDR3aa: CATSDIGIGEQFF
CDR3nt: TGTGCCACCAGTGACATAGGGATCGGGGAGCAGTTCTTC

abundance: many
len: 16
d_gene: -
j_gene: TRBJ2-7
v_gene: TRBV7-9
CDR3aa: CASSLSATTDPYEQYF
CDR3nt: TGTGCCAGCAGCTTATCTGCAACAACGGACCCATACGAGCAGTACTTC

abundance: -
len: 14
d_gene: TRBD2
j_gene: TRBJ2-1
v_gene: TRBV5-1
CDR3aa: CASSSRTRVNEQFF
CDR3nt: TGCGCCAGCAGCTCCCGGACTAGAGTAAATGAGCAGTTCTTC